The sequence of this TCR beta chain was determined in a study of PD-1 blockade in mismatch repair-deficient tumors. Some clones are missing from TCRdb's copy, which holds only in-frame ones; the method was immunoSEQ multiplex PCR. The data contain some 120,000 clones, around 87% of them singletons. V lost 1 base and J 6 bases, leaving 6 bases between the germline ends. Germline CDR1 is LGHNA and CDR2 is YNFKEQ. There are 12 residues in the CDR3. The chain uses TRBV4-2 and TRBJ2-5; D unresolved. The sample was peripheral blood, taken 44 weeks after starting pembrolizumab. The origin of this receptor is an adult with mismatch repair-deficient cancer. CDR3 sequence reads: CASSQGSKTQYF. Here the CDR3 DNA reads TGTGCCAGCAGCCAAGGATCTAAGACCCAGTACTTC.